The T cell receptor beta chain under discussion was sequenced for a study of blood T cells in healthy people across ages. A second PCR of about 7 to 12 cycles used a sample-barcoded 5' primer and a J-beta primer mix. TCRdb re-derived calls from the 5' RACE reads in MiXCR, one entry per CDR3 protein. The sample has about 970,000 distinct CDR3 sequences; 51% are singletons. This CDR3 has 18 amino acids. The V and J ends lost 1 base and 2 bases respectively, with 22 bases between them. The germline gives CDR1 SQVTM, CDR2 ANQGSEA. The receptor comes from a woman between 55 and 75 years old in good health. The chain combines TRBV29-1 with TRBJ2-3, with D perhaps matching TRBD2 (6 bases). The sample was blood. This chain's CDR3 is CSVEANLFPGTDTDTQYF. The CDR3 region has the DNA TGCAGCGTTGAAGCTAATCTCTTCCCGGGGACTGACACAGATACGCAGTATTTT.